The 18 T cell receptor beta chains listed next were all sequenced from one sample in a study of a mutant IDH1 vaccine in newly diagnosed glioma. Their antigens are not known. Produced via immunoSEQ multiplex PCR; TCRdb's table is partial and in-frame only. The sample holds some 66,000 clones; 80% to 85% are singletons and the top ten take less than 4.5%. Time point: week 35, safety follow-up. A single vaccine dose contained 300 ug of mutant IDH1 20-mer peptide, and topical imiquimod was used with it. The source material was PBMCs, sampled from a glioma patient whose treatment included an IDH1 peptide vaccine. Receptor source: a man between 25 and 39 years old with glioma.

A single count supports this clone. This chain joins TRBV6-5 and TRBJ1-2; no firm D call. The germline gives CDR1 MNHEY, CDR2 SVGAGI. CDR3 length: 13 amino acids. Trimming shortened V by 6 bases and J by 7 bases, and 15 bases separated the two germline ends. CDR3 sequence (DNA): TGTGCCAGCAGCCCCGGGAAGGTCGTTGGCTACACCTTC. Its translation is CASSPGKVVGYTF.

The chain employs TRBV14 and TRBJ2-7; D is unresolved. Trimming left V 3 bases short and J 1 base short, with 7 bases between. This CDR3 has 13 amino acids. Germline loops: CDR1 SGHDN, CDR2 FVKESK. This chain's CDR3 is CASSHRPSYEQYF. Written as DNA, the CDR3 is TGTGCCAGCAGCCACCGTCCATCCTACGAGCAGTACTTC.

J is TRBJ1-2 and V is TRBV7-9; D not resolved. The CDR3 has 13 residues. The germline V gene encodes CDR1 SEHNR and CDR2 FQNEAQ (reference sequence). The V end lost 5 bases, the J end lost 8 bases, and 15 bases lay between the germline ends. The CDR3 here is CASSLGRAEGYTF. Written as DNA, the CDR3 is TGTGCCAGCAGCCTAGGGCGGGCTGAGGGCTACACCTTC. The variable domain in full, completed from reference TRBV7-9 and TRBJ1-2, reads DTGVSQNPRHKITKRGQNVTFRCDPISEHNRLYWYRQTLGQGPEFLTYFQNEAQLEKSRLLSDRFSAERPKGSFSTLEIQRTEQGDSAMYLCASSLGRAEGYTFGSGTRLTVV.

This clone was detected only once. This sequence joins TRBV5-6 and TRBJ2-5; possibly TRBD2 for D (7 bases). Per germline, CDR1 SGHDT and CDR2 YYEEEE. This CDR3 comprises 16 residues. Trimming took 7 bases from V and 0 from J, leaving 19 bases between them. The CDR3 region is CASRGAGQGHQETQYF. The CDR3 nucleotides are TGTGCCAGCCGGGGGGCGGGTCAGGGGCACCAAGAGACCCAGTACTTC.

CDR3 sequence (DNA): TGTGCCAGCAGCAAAGATACCGGGGAGTACTTC. The encoded protein is CASSKDTGEYF. This chain connects TRBV21-1 to TRBJ2-7; TRBD2, as called in the table, went unchecked against the DNA. TRBV21-1 is flagged as a pseudogene. The CDR3 extends over 11 amino acids.

This clone was counted between two and nine times. In DNA form, the CDR3 reads TGTGCCAGCAGCCAAGAGTACGGGGGAGGGAATGAAGCTTTCTTT. Translated, it gives CASSQEYGGGNEAFF. The rearrangement joins TRBV4-2 to TRBJ1-1; TRBD1 might be the D (5 bases). Trimming took 0 bases from V and 7 from J, leaving 15 bases between them. CDR1 is LGHNA and CDR2 is YNFKEQ in the germline V gene. The CDR3 has 15 residues.

This clone was observed once. In the same sample, other DNA sequences code for this CDR3. The chain combines TRBV19 with TRBJ2-7; D might be TRBD1 or TRBD2, each matching 5 bases. The CDR3 loop spans 14 amino acids. V lost 5 bases to trimming and J lost 2 bases, with 13 bases between them. CDR1 is LNHDA, CDR2 SQIVND, per germline (reference sequence). The CDR3 DNA reads TGTGCCAGTAGTCCGGGGCAGGGTGCCTACGAGCAGTACTTC. This translates into CASSPGQGAYEQYF.

This clone showed up just once. The chain joins TRBV14 to TRBJ2-5; D is perhaps TRBD2 (5 bases). Trimming took 3 bases from V and 0 from J, leaving 14 bases between them. The germline V gene has CDR1 SGHDN and CDR2 FVKESK. This CDR3 region has 16 residues. In DNA form, the CDR3 reads TGTGCCAGCAGCCAGCTATCGACGGGATACCAAGAGACCCAGTACTTC. Translated: CASSQLSTGYQETQYF.

This chain joins TRBV5-1 and TRBJ1-6, with a tentative D call TRBD1 (5 bases). This CDR3 comprises 14 residues. Trimming removed 0 bases at V and 9 bases at J, with 10 bases between. CDR1 is SGHRS, CDR2 YFSETQ, per germline. The CDR3: CASSLVGRGSPLHF. The CDR3, as DNA: TGCGCCAGCAGCTTGGTCGGGAGGGGTTCACCCCTCCACTTT.

This clone was recorded only once. V is TRBV28 and J is TRBJ2-7; 7 bases are shared with TRBD1. CDR1 and CDR2 (germline): MDHEN, SYDVKM. This CDR3 has 14 amino acids. The trim removed 5 bases at V and 3 bases at J, leaving 7 bases unmatched. CDR3 nucleotides: TGTGCCAGCAGTCCCCCGGCAGGGGGCTACGAGCAGTACTTC. Amino acids: CASSPPAGGYEQYF.

The chain carries TRBV4-1 and TRBJ1-4; a weak D match, TRBD1 (6 bases). CDR3 size: 13 residues. Germline V gene sequence: CDR1 MGHRA, CDR2 YSYEKL. Trimming left V 10 bases short and J 6 bases short, with 15 bases between. The CDR3 loop is CATHGGHDEKLFF. CDR3 nucleotides: TGCGCCACACACGGGGGGCATGATGAAAAACTGTTTTTT.

The V call is TRBV6-6, the J call TRBJ1-1, with D unclear. V lost 2 bases, J lost 7 bases, and 2 bases lay in between. This CDR3 is 10 amino acids long. Per germline, CDR1 MNHNY and CDR2 SVGAGI (reference sequence). CDR3 sequence: CASSYVEAFF. The CDR3 coding sequence is TGTGCCAGCAGTTACGTTGAAGCTTTCTTT.

This clone was observed a handful of times. The chain's CDR3 is CASSFPLTTTEAFF. The CDR3 DNA follows: TGTGCCAGCAGTTTTCCACTGACTACCACTGAAGCTTTCTTT. The genes are TRBV5-5 and TRBJ1-1, with D unresolved. The CDR3 sequence is 14 residues long. V was cut by 5 bases and J by 4 bases, with 15 bases left in between. Germline CDR1 SGHKS, CDR2 YYEKEE (reference sequence).

CDR3 coding DNA: TGTGCCAGCAGCTCGAAAACGACAGGGGTCTTTTGGCGCACAGATACGCAGTATTTT. It yields the protein CASSSKTTGVFWRTDTQYF. The chain combines TRBV7-9 with TRBJ2-3; 8 bases are shared with TRBD1. From germline, CDR1 is SEHNR and CDR2 FQNEAQ (reference sequence). The CDR3 consists of 19 residues. Trimming removed 4 bases from V and 1 base from J; junction bases left unmatched: 16.

This clone has just a few counts. The chain's CDR3 is CASRVTVGNTEAFF. The CDR3 DNA follows: TGTGCCAGTAGAGTTACAGTAGGGAACACTGAAGCTTTCTTT. The chain combines TRBV19 with TRBJ1-1, with no clear D. CDR1 and CDR2 (germline): LNHDA, SQIVND (reference sequence). The CDR3 loop spans 14 amino acids. Trimming removed 6 bases at V and 1 base at J, with 12 bases between.

The V gene is TRBV5-1, the J gene TRBJ2-5, with D perhaps TRBD2 (6 bases). The germline V gene encodes CDR1 SGHRS and CDR2 YFSETQ. The CDR3 sequence is 16 residues long. The V end lost 4 bases, the J end lost 7 bases, and 23 bases lay between the germline ends. CDR3 loop: CASSGVERATPGTQYF. CDR3 sequence (DNA): TGCGCCAGCAGCGGGGTTGAGCGGGCGACCCCGGGGACCCAGTACTTC.

The chain is built from TRBV13 and TRBJ2-1; D perhaps matches TRBD1 (7 bases). Germline loops: CDR1 PRHDT, CDR2 FYEKMQ (reference sequence). CDR3 size: 17 residues. Trimming took 5 bases from V and 9 from J, leaving 26 bases between them. The CDR3 coding sequence is TGTGCCAGCAGCCCTCTGGCGACAGGGAGGAATAACGGTGAGCAGTTCTTC. Amino acids: CASSPLATGRNNGEQFF.

As for this clone: Other DNA sequences in the sample encode the same CDR3. V and J are TRBV5-1 and TRBJ1-1; D gene unclear. The germline V gene has CDR1 SGHRS and CDR2 YFSETQ. The CDR3 runs to 14 residues. V gave up 1 base and J gave up 4 bases, with 11 bases separating them. CDR3 in DNA: TGCGCCAGCAGCTTGTCTGGGGTCGGCACTGAAGCTTTCTTT. Amino acids: CASSLSGVGTEAFF. The full variable domain, with the rest looked up from reference TRBV5-1 and TRBJ1-1, is KAGVTQTPRYLIKTRGQQVTLSCSPISGHRSVSWYQQTPGQGLQFLFEYFSETQRNKGNFPGRFSGRQFSNSRSEMNVSTLELGDSALYLCASSLSGVGTEAFFGQGTRLTVV.